The clone carrying this T cell receptor beta chain was observed a handful of times. Antigen unknown. Relative to the germline gene, one junction end is altered; a read error may explain this. The CDR3 runs to 14 residues. CDR1 KGHSH and CDR2 LQKENI come from the germline V gene. This specimen comes from a study of response to subunit inactivated influenza vaccine. Study-level findings and limits: Authors suggested that a seasonal influenza vaccination recruits few new T cells each time.

TCRdb reprocessed the RT-PCR reads with MiXCR, giving one entry per CDR3 protein. This sample has more than 600,000 distinct CDR3 sequences, with around a sixth found just once. The TCR sequence derives from a man aged 50-60 years who received an inactivated influenza vaccine. The chain couples TRBV18 to TRBJ2-1; unclear D gene. The sample was PBMCs from blood, taken 4 to 6 days after vaccination. This CDR3 reads CASSPSSSHNEQFF. The CDR3 coding sequence is TGTGCCAGCTCACCGTCGAGCTCCCACAATGAGCAGTTCTTC.